This T cell receptor (beta chain) was sequenced for a study of CD8 T cells in ankylosing spondylitis. Quantitative barcoded 5'-RACE was used to prepare TCR beta libraries. TCRdb called the 5' RACE reads again in MiXCR, with one record for every CDR3 protein. The sample has about 250,000 distinct CDR3 sequences; 8.2% are singletons. This clonotype occurred many times. Germline V CDR1 and CDR2: SGHVS, FNYEAQ. The CDR3 spans 14 residues. Trimming removed 5 bases at V and 8 bases at J, with 16 bases between. The chain uses TRBV7-6 and TRBJ2-1; D is possibly TRBD2 (5 bases). Sequencing was carried out using blood, either unsorted or a sorted T cell fraction (not recorded which). This receptor was taken from a female donor with ankylosing spondylitis or in good health (not recorded which). Here the CDR3 DNA reads TGTGCCAGCAGCACCGGAAGTCCCGGGGATGAGCAGTTCTTC. Residues: CASSTGSPGDEQFF.